This TCR beta chain was sequenced for a study of blood T cell repertoires in COVID-19 (dated by TCRdb to the early 2020s). Regarding the study in general: Samples from collaborators originated in the United States, Italy and Spain and spanned both the acute and convalescent phases of COVID-19. The prospective study material was composed of cDNA or gDNA derived from T cells, B-cell-depleted T cells, or PBMCs. The dataset comprised deeply sampled blood TCRbeta repertoires from subjects exposed to, actively infected with, or recovered from COVID-19. The repertoires were released in a freely available public database meant as a resource for research on the immune response to SARS-CoV-2. Samples were obtained from the ongoing ImmuneRACE study (first 160 participants) and from roughly 1,300 subjects provided by 6 global collaborators. Nearly every sample came with metadata listing a de-identified subject ID, COVID-19 status, age in years and sex. Where HLA class I and class II types were available, the types were taken from metadata supplied by the sample provider, not from assay-based typing.

As for this clone: Its binding antigen is unknown. Base qualities are not provided; no much larger clone lies one nucleotide away.

Samples from volunteer blood donors who had recovered from COVID-19 were contributed by a second Seattle source. Whole blood was collected in K2EDTA tubes by collaborating institutions according to the institutions' own protocols. For TCRbeta analysis, collaborators shipped samples in one of three forms: frozen whole blood, isolated PBMCs, or DNA extracted from either of those sample types. General study outcomes and caveats: How much clinical and demographic metadata was included differed by source and by participant, and the metadata was provided uncurated.

V was cut back by 5 bases and J by 4 bases, leaving a gap of 15 bases between them. From a lookup of the germline V gene (reference sequence), CDR1 and CDR2 are MNHEY and SMNVEV. The CDR3, from cysteine to phenylalanine, totals 15 residues. Only the CDR3 portion is preserved as DNA: 45 bases, with reading frame beginning at the first base. TCRbeta CDR3 regions were amplified from genomic DNA using the immunoSEQ Assay, a bias-controlled multiplex PCR. The original pipeline was this. The number of nucleated cells in each sample was estimated by amplification of reference gene primers within the assay. To quantify the absolute abundance of each unique TCRbeta CDR3 rearrangement, sequence reads were collapsed and filtered. For each sample, productive Simpson clonality was calculated as the square root of Simpson's diversity index over productive rearrangements. Drawn from immuneACCESS, this table holds only the in-frame rearrangements with V and J called that TCRdb kept. Clones are partly lost; checked studies trace under half to an unresolved V gene and leave the rest unexplained. V and J calls and clone size follow that table, whereas D and trimming were derived from the DNA. In all, the sample holds 200,000 or so clones, and around 84% of those were seen once. The ten most abundant clones make up around 2% of the sample.

Sample: peripheral blood. The sequence was obtained from a man aged 40-55 years who had recovered from COVID-19. The chain is assembled from TRBV27 and TRBJ2-1; the D gene is perhaps TRBD2, from 6 matching bases. The CDR3 reads CASSDGTPLYNEQFF. In nucleotides, the sequence is TGTGCCAGCAGTGACGGGACTCCCCTATACAATGAGCAGTTCTTC.